The present T cell receptor beta chain was sequenced within a study of blood T cell repertoires in COVID-19. In the authors' workflow: Estimation of nucleated cell counts relied on the amplification of reference gene primers. The method was immunoSEQ multiplex PCR; TCRdb's version includes in-frame clones alone and lacks a portion of them. That table furnishes V, J and clone size, whereas the DNA furnished D and trimming. This repertoire shows about 50,000 clones, roughly 90% found once; its top ten account for around 9.7%. The germline V and J ends were trimmed by 0 bases and 0 bases, with 9 bases remaining between them. Germline assignment: CDR1 GTSNPN and CDR2 SVGIG (reference sequence). This CDR3 region has 15 residues.

The source material was peripheral blood. This chain joins TRBV30 and TRBJ1-3, with unresolved D. This TCR was sampled from a woman older than 75 with acute or convalescent COVID-19. The CDR3 coding sequence is TGTGCCTGGAGTGTACTAGGGAACTCTGGAAACACCATATATTTT. Translating it yields CAWSVLGNSGNTIYF.